This T cell receptor beta chain was observed in a study of quantifying T cell responses using KT2 cells. Across the whole study: cDNA was made from DNase-treated RNA using alpha and beta constant primers.

Notes on the study in general: Input KT2 cell number predicted KT2 alpha and beta sequence counts linearly over several orders of magnitude.

Each cDNA got a UMI-containing oligo ligated at its 3' end. The first PCR ran 3 to 5 cycles with an equimolar RC1.1 and RC1.2 beta primer mix. TCRdb reanalysed the UMI-ligation and nested PCR reads using MiXCR and keeps one entry per CDR3 protein. The sample lists 25,000 to 35,000 distinct CDR3 sequences; 10% were seen once. This clonotype has more than one count but fewer than ten. Its antigen is not known. The sequenced sample consisted of PBMCs spiked with cells of the T cell clone KT2. The sequence derives from a human donor.

CDR3 in DNA: TGTGCCACATGCTACCGGGGAGGTCAAACTGAAGCTTTCTTT. Translating gives CATCYRGGQTEAFF. The chain carries TRBV6-5 and TRBJ1-1; the D is unclear. CDR1 and CDR2 (germline): MNHEY, SVGAGI. The CDR3 runs 14 residues. V lost 10 bases, J lost 5 bases, and 20 bases lay in between.